Many counts were recorded for the clone carrying this T cell receptor (beta chain). The target antigen is unknown. TCRdb analysed the 5' RACE reads with MiXCR anew, one entry per CDR3 protein. The repertoire consists of about 130,000 distinct CDR3 sequences, with 6% to 8% occurring once and the leading ten covering 9.5% to 15%. These data belong to a study of CD8 T cells in ankylosing spondylitis. General study points: Reportedly, disease-linked clones are significantly enriched in ankylosing spondylitis patients' matched synovial fluid.

Trimming took 0 bases from V and 4 from J; bases not matched to a gene: 8. The CDR3 totals 17 residues. From germline, CDR1 is LGHNA and CDR2 YSLEER. Material: blood, either unsorted or a sorted T cell fraction (not recorded which). The receptor was derived from a female donor with ankylosing spondylitis or in good health (not recorded which). This chain joins TRBV4-3 and TRBJ2-2, with 7 positions matching TRBD1. The CDR3 reads CASSQDEGRGSTGELFF. The CDR3 region has the DNA TGCGCCAGCAGCCAAGATGAAGGCAGGGGGAGCACCGGGGAGCTGTTTTTT.